This T cell receptor (beta chain) emerged from a study of graft-versus-host responses after intestinal transplantation. For the study at large: The whole recipient group had anti-thymocyte globulin induction followed by tacrolimus and steroids for around 3 years. Study-level results: GvH clone levels peaked in circulation, and this peak was associated with early post-transplant HvG declines.

The germline gives CDR1 LGHNA, CDR2 YNFKEQ. The junction had 4 bases not matched to a gene; V was cut back by 4 bases and J by 4 bases. This CDR3 has 15 amino acids. Details on this clone: What it binds is not known.

Sequenced by immunoSEQ multiplex PCR; TCRdb stores in-frame clones only, minus some. The sample shows approximately 54,000 clones, 65% to 85% of them seen only once. The chain is built from TRBV4-2 and TRBJ2-3, with 11 bases identical to TRBD2. The sample in question was unstimulated CD4+ T cells sorted from spleen or lymph node cells, obtained before transplant. The source is a human donor who was the organ donor for an intestinal transplant. The CDR3 loop is CASSPETSGADTQYF. The CDR3 bases are TGTGCCAGCAGCCCCGAGACTAGCGGGGCAGATACGCAGTATTTT.